This T cell receptor (beta chain) was recorded in a study of Tregs in tolerant kidney transplant recipients. The method was immunoSEQ multiplex PCR; TCRdb's version includes in-frame clones alone and lacks a portion of them. Of more than 90,000 clones in the sample, almost 95% were seen once. Thawed PBMCs were FACS-sorted into unstimulated CD4+CD25+CD127- regulatory T cells, CD4+CD25- non-regulatory cells, CD4 and CD8 cells. The TCR comes from a human donor in good health. Sequenced: CD4+ T cells from blood.

The CDR3 is CASSEGLAGGYEQYF. The CDR3 coding sequence is TGTGCCAGCAGCGAGGGACTAGCGGGAGGCTACGAGCAGTACTTC. The chain links TRBV9 to TRBJ2-7; 15 bases are a match to TRBD2. The CDR3 is made up of 15 amino acids. From germline, CDR1 is SGDLS and CDR2 YYNGEE. Germline trimming cut 3 bases from V and 3 bases from J; bases unmatched to any gene: 1.